This record covers a single T cell receptor (beta chain). These data come from a study of T cell responses to AZD1222 COVID-19 vaccine. V lost 4 bases, J lost 0 bases, and 11 bases lay in between. The germline V gene has CDR1 SGHNT and CDR2 YYREEE (reference sequence). This CDR3 contains 14 residues. Clones were read by immunoSEQ multiplex PCR, and TCRdb kept only the in-frame ones, dropping some. Altogether around 100,000 clones are present, about 87% being singletons, with the ten largest covering around 4.4%. V gene TRBV5-4 combines with J gene TRBJ2-7, with D unresolved. This material consisted of peripheral blood, taken on day 0 of MenACWY control vaccination. The receptor was isolated from an adult in good health. The CDR3 reads CASSMRLPSYEQYF. CDR3 sequence (DNA): TGTGCCAGCAGCATGAGACTCCCCTCCTACGAGCAGTACTTC.